Here is one T cell receptor (beta chain) with its context. In germline, CDR1 is SGDLS, CDR2 YYNGEE. V was clipped by 2 bases and J by 2 bases; unmatched bases: 13. The CDR3 loop spans 19 amino acids. The sample comes from a study of blood T cell repertoires in COVID-19. Original processing notes: Reference gene primer amplification in the assay estimated nucleated cell counts. Sequencing was performed with immunoSEQ multiplex PCR; in TCRdb, only in-frame clones are kept and a portion is missing. V and J calls and clone size come straight from that table; D and trimming were deduced from the DNA. The table includes about 61,000 clones, around 77% detected once.

This receptor was obtained from a man aged 80 or over with active or convalescent COVID-19. The sample taken for sequencing was peripheral blood. V is TRBV9 and J is TRBJ2-2; 9 bases fit TRBD2. The CDR3, as DNA: TGTGCCAGCAGCGTGGGACTAGCCTTAATTATACAAAACACCGGGGAGCTGTTTTTT. The encoded protein is CASSVGLALIIQNTGELFF.